This T cell receptor (beta chain) was observed in a study of CD8 T cells in Susac syndrome. The CDR3 spans 13 residues. The V gene lost 4 bases and the J gene lost 8 bases, with 17 bases spanning the gap. Germline V gene data show CDR1 as DFQATT and CDR2 as SNEGSKA (reference sequence). The control participants were healthy donors, and these controls were matched with respect to both age and sex. In contrast to the negatively isolated CD8+ and CD4+ T cells, TEMRA cells were FACS-enriched. Random hexamers were used to reverse transcribe about 0.5 to 1 ug of RNA. Amplification of TCR beta CDR3 by immunoSEQ multiplex PCR spanned 54 Vbeta and 13 Jbeta. TCRdb processed the immunoSEQ multiplex PCR reads anew with MiXCR; each CDR3 protein has one entry. Here the sample spans 100,000 or so distinct CDR3 sequences, under 95% being singletons.

The receptor was derived from a human donor in good health. This chain connects TRBV20-1 to TRBJ1-1; no firm D call. The sample taken for sequencing was CD8+ T cells from PBMCs. In nucleotides, the CDR3 is TGCAGTGCTATCCCCCTCAGTACGGTAGAAGCTTTCTTT. Amino acids: CSAIPLSTVEAFF.